The TCR beta chain under discussion was sequenced for a study of blood T cell dynamics during melanoma immunotherapy. Study-wide results and caveats: The study could not tell melanoma-specific clones from general immune activation.

TCRdb's table, derived via immunoSEQ multiplex PCR, lists solely in-frame clones and lacks some. The table shows around 6,300 clones, with roughly 91% occurring only once. As for time point: pre-treatment baseline. A word on this clone: As yet, its antigen is unknown.

The CDR3 spans 16 residues. CDR1 is MNHNY, CDR2 SVGAGI, per germline (reference sequence). V trimming: 5 bases; J trimming: 1 base; junction bases outside the gene matches: 11. V is TRBV6-6 and J is TRBJ2-7; 7 positions agree with TRBD2. The sequenced sample was cell-free DNA from blood, obtained from a patient treated with checkpoint blockade. The TCR originated in a human donor with melanoma. The CDR3 DNA reads TGTGCCAGCAGTCCCCGGGGGGAGCGAGGTTCCTACGAGCAGTACTTC. Translating it yields CASSPRGERGSYEQYF.